Below, 19 T cell receptor beta chains from the same sample are listed, as sequenced in a study of blood T cell repertoires in COVID-19. The method was immunoSEQ multiplex PCR; TCRdb's version includes in-frame clones alone and lacks a portion of them. The sample holds 130,000 to 150,000 clones; approximately 80% are singletons and the top ten take under 10%. Sequenced material: peripheral blood. The receptors originated from a woman of 80 years or more in a cohort sampled during active or convalescent COVID-19.

V usage is TRBV7-2 and J usage is TRBJ2-5; 8 nucleotides agree with TRBD2. This CDR3 region has 14 residues. In germline, CDR1 is SGHTA, CDR2 FQGNSA. Trimming took 7 bases from V and 5 from J; bases not matched to a gene: 9. CDR3 sequence: CASNRRGGVETQYF. The CDR3 DNA is TGTGCCAGCAACAGACGGGGGGGCGTTGAGACCCAGTACTTC.

The genes are TRBV7-9 and TRBJ2-3, with D unresolved. The CDR3 has 12 residues. Between the trimmed V and J ends, which lost 1 base and 5 bases, there was a span of 4 bases. Germline V gives CDR1 SEHNR, CDR2 FQNEAQ (reference sequence). CDR3 protein: CASSLGRDTQYF. In DNA, the CDR3 is TGTGCCAGCAGCTTAGGGAGAGATACGCAGTATTTT.

J is TRBJ1-4 and V is TRBV7-2; 8 nucleotides agree with TRBD1. The CDR3 has 14 amino acids. V was clipped by 5 bases and J by 12 bases; unmatched bases: 11. The germline gives CDR1 SGHTA, CDR2 FQGNSA. CDR3 loop: CASSDRDRLSELFF. The CDR3 DNA reads TGTGCCAGCAGCGACCGGGACAGGCTTTCTGAACTGTTTTTT.

In DNA, the CDR3 is TGTGCCCGGAGAAGAAGCACAGATACGCAGTATTTT. Protein product: CARRRSTDTQYF. The chain is built from TRBV5-3 and TRBJ2-3, with no clear D. TRBV5-3 is noted as an ORF with a role that remains uncertain. The CDR3 is 12 amino acids. Trimming took 10 bases from V and 0 from J, leaving 9 bases between them.

This chain links TRBV7-2 with TRBJ1-4, with D possibly TRBD1 on 6 matching bases. Germline CDR1 reads SGHTA; CDR2 reads FQGNSA. Trimming left V 4 bases short and J 5 bases short, with 17 bases between. CDR3 length: 16 residues. The CDR3 DNA reads TGTGCCAGCAGCTCCCGGGACAAGGGTAGGAATGAAAAACTGTTTTTT. Translating it yields CASSSRDKGRNEKLFF. The full variable domain, rest sourced from reference TRBV7-2 and TRBJ1-4, is GAGVSQSPSNKVTEKGKDVELRCDPISGHTALYWYRQSLGQGLEFLIYFQGNSAPDKSGLPSDRFSAERTGGSVSTLTIQRTQQEDSAVYLCASSSRDKGRNEKLFFGSGTQLSVL.

This rearrangement joins TRBV9 to TRBJ2-3; maybe TRBD2 (7 bases). Germline V gene sequence: CDR1 SGDLS, CDR2 YYNGEE. Trimming took off 5 bases at V and 3 bases at J, with 13 bases between the two ends. The CDR3 runs 14 residues. CDR3 region: CASRRGGATDTQYF. The CDR3 DNA reads TGTGCCAGCAGGAGAGGGGGGGCAACAGATACGCAGTATTTT.

J is TRBJ1-1 and V is TRBV3-1 (or the pseudogene TRBV3-2); unclear D gene. The CDR3 extends over 15 amino acids. CDR1 is LGHDT, CDR2 YNNKEL, per germline (reference sequence). V lost 6 bases and J lost 0, with 14 bases in between. CDR3 nucleotides: TGTGCCAGCAGTCCTGAGGGAGTAATGAACACTGAAGCTTTCTTT. Amino acids: CASSPEGVMNTEAFF.

The V call is TRBV5-1, the J call TRBJ1-5; D unresolved. V dropped 6 bases and J dropped 1 base, with 14 bases sitting between them. The germline V gene encodes CDR1 SGHRS and CDR2 YFSETQ. There are 15 residues in the CDR3. The CDR3 spells CASKSQPSSNQPQHF. The CDR3 DNA sequence: TGCGCCAGCAAGTCCCAGCCTAGCAGCAATCAGCCCCAGCATTTT.

This chain connects TRBV9 to TRBJ2-1, with D perhaps matching TRBD1 (6 bases). The CDR3 is made up of 14 amino acids. V was shortened by 6 bases and J by 7 bases, with 17 bases between the two germline ends. CDR1 is SGDLS and CDR2 is YYNGEE in the germline V gene. The CDR3 loop reads CASNPGTSVNEQFF. CDR3 sequence (DNA): TGTGCCAGCAACCCCGGGACAAGTGTGAATGAGCAGTTCTTC. The full variable domain, its missing parts supplied by reference TRBV9 and TRBJ2-1, is DSGVTQTPKHLITATGQRVTLRCSPRSGDLSVYWYQQSLDQGLQFLIQYYNGEERAKGNILERFSAQQFPDLHSELNLSSLELGDSALYFCASNPGTSVNEQFFGPGTRLTVL.

The gene calls are TRBV2 and TRBJ1-4, with a tentative D call TRBD1 (5 bases). CDR3 size: 14 residues. Germline V lookup: CDR1 SNHLY, CDR2 FYNNEI. V was clipped by 6 bases and J by 0 bases, with 8 bases between them. The CDR3 DNA is TGTGCCAGCAGGGCAGGGTCAACTAATGAAAAACTGTTTTTT. Translating it yields CASRAGSTNEKLFF. The full variable domain, completed using reference TRBV2 and TRBJ1-4, is EPEVTQTPSHQVTQMGQEVILRCVPISNHLYFYWYRQILGQKVEFLVSFYNNEISEKSEIFDDQFSVERPDGSNFTLKIRSTKLEDSAMYFCASRAGSTNEKLFFGSGTQLSVL.

This clone has only a few counts. The chain combines TRBV3-1 (or the pseudogene TRBV3-2) with TRBJ2-5; 9 bases match TRBD2. Trimming took 1 base from V and 4 from J; bases not matched to a gene: 7. The CDR3 sequence is 16 residues long. Per the germline V gene, CDR1 is LGHDT and CDR2 is YNNKEL (reference sequence). The CDR3 bases are TGTGCCAGCAGCCAAGTATGCGGGGGGGCCCCAGAGACCCAGTACTTC. It codes for CASSQVCGGAPETQYF.

This rearrangement joins TRBV12-5 to TRBJ2-5; TRBD2 agrees at 13 bases. The CDR3 is made up of 15 amino acids. Losses at the gene ends were 5 bases for V and 9 bases for J; bases not matched to a gene: 9. Germline CDR1 and CDR2: LGHNT and FRNRAP. The CDR3 nucleotides read TGTGCTAGTGGTCTCTCCGGGACTAGCGGGGTGTCCCAGTACTTC. Amino acids: CASGLSGTSGVSQYF.

J is TRBJ1-4 and V is TRBV5-6; weak D call: TRBD1 (6 bases). The CDR3 extends over 13 amino acids. CDR1 and CDR2 (germline): SGHDT, YYEEEE. This chain's CDR3 is CGCSPKGDEKLFF. DNA for the CDR3: TGTGGCTGCAGCCCAAAGGGGGATGAAAAACTGTTTTTT.

The gene calls are TRBV6-2 or TRBV6-3 and TRBJ1-1, with TRBD1 identical over 7 bases. J was trimmed by 4 bases and V by 5 bases; bases with no gene match: 7. Germline-derived CDR1 and CDR2 are MNHEY and SVGEGT. There are 14 residues in the CDR3. The CDR3 here is CASSKGARSTEAFF. CDR3 nucleotide sequence: TGTGCCAGCAGTAAGGGGGCGCGAAGCACTGAAGCTTTCTTT.

The chain recombines TRBV7-3 with TRBJ2-7; perhaps TRBD1 as D (5 bases). The germline CDR1 and CDR2 sequences are SGHTA and FQGTGA. V was shortened by 5 bases and J by 3 bases, with 20 bases between the two germline ends. CDR3 length: 16 amino acids. The DNA for the CDR3 is TGTGCCAGCAGCCTACAGCGCAGGGTCGAGATCTACGAGCAGTACTTC. This gives the protein CASSLQRRVEIYEQYF.

The chain uses TRBV6-6 and TRBJ2-2; the match to TRBD2 covers 13 bases. CDR3 length: 19 amino acids. With 6 bases clipped from V and 5 bases from J, the junction kept 15 bases outside the gene matches. CDR1 is MNHNY and CDR2 is SVGAGI in the germline V gene (reference sequence). Here the CDR3 reads CASSSELLAGGPETGELFF. CDR3 DNA: TGTGCCAGCAGCTCCGAACTACTAGCGGGGGGGCCAGAAACCGGGGAGCTGTTTTTT.

CDR3 bases: TGTGCCAGCAGAGCTACGAACACCGGGGAGCTGTTTTTT. Amino acids: CASRATNTGELFF. The chain has TRBV2 and TRBJ2-2; D unresolved. V was cut by 6 bases and J by 0 bases, with 5 bases left in between. Per the germline V gene, CDR1 is SNHLY and CDR2 is FYNNEI. The CDR3 is 13 amino acids.

The chain links TRBV6-6 to TRBJ2-5, with 8 bases aligning to TRBD1. Germline CDR1 and CDR2: MNHNY and SVGAGI (reference sequence). J was trimmed by 5 bases and V by 5 bases; bases with no gene match: 7. The length of the CDR3 is 14 residues. CDR3 region: CASSRQGLGETQYF. The CDR3 nucleotides read TGTGCCAGCAGTCGACAGGGGCTGGGGGAGACCCAGTACTTC.

V and J are TRBV28 and TRBJ1-2; no firm D call. Germline CDR1 and CDR2: MDHEN and SYDVKM. The CDR3 has 13 residues. V was clipped by 3 bases and J by 12 bases, with 17 bases between them. In nucleotides, the CDR3 is TGTGCCAGCAGTTTTCGGAATTCAGGTTCTAACACCTTC. This gives the protein CASSFRNSGSNTF.